The sequence of this T cell receptor beta chain was determined in a study of cytomegalovirus exposure and HLA in healthy donors. A multiplex PCR was run with 60 Vbeta primers and 13 Jbeta primers. Using immunoSEQ multiplex PCR, the repertoire was profiled, and TCRdb retains in-frame clones only, with some absent. The sample includes over 75,000 clones, under 80% seen only once; the top ten take 7.3%. The CDR3 contains 14 residues. Trimming cost V 6 bases and J 6 bases, with 15 bases left between them. Germline V gives CDR1 LNHDA, CDR2 SQIVND (reference sequence). Healthy bone marrow donors supplied every sample.

The sequencing sample was made of PBMCs. The V call is TRBV19, the J call TRBJ1-5, with D tentatively TRBD1 (6 bases). This TCR came from a man aged 45-65 years in good health and CMV-seropositive. The CDR3 loop reads CASRVSGEGQPQHF. CDR3 sequence (DNA): TGTGCCAGTAGGGTGTCAGGGGAGGGTCAGCCCCAGCATTTT. The complete variable domain, with remaining parts taken from reference TRBV19 and TRBJ1-5, reads DGGITQSPKYLFRKEGQNVTLSCEQNLNHDAMYWYRQDPGQGLRLIYYSQIVNDFQKGDIAEGYSVSREKKESFPLTVTSAQKNPTAFYLCASRVSGEGQPQHFGDGTRLSIL.